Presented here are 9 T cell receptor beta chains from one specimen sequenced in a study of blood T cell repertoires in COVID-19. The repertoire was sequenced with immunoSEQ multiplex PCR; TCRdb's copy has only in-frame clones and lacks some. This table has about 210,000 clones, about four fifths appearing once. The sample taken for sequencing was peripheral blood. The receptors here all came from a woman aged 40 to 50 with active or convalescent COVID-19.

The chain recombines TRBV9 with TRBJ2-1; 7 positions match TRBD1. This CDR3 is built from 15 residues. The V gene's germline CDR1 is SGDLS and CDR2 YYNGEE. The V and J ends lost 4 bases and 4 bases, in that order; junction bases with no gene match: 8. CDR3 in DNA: TGTGCCAGCAGCCCCACAGGGGTGGGTTACAATGAGCAGTTCTTC. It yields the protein CASSPTGVGYNEQFF.

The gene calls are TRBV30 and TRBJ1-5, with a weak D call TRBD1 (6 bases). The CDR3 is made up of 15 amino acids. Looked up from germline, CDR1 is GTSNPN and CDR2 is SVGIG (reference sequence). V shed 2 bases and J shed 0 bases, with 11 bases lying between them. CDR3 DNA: TGTGCCTGGAGTCGGGGGGCTTATAGCAATCAGCCCCAGCATTTT. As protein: CAWSRGAYSNQPQHF.

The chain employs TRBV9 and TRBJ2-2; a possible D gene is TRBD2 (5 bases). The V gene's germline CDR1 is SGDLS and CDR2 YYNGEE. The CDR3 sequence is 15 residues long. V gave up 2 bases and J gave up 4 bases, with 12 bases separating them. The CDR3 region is CASSVEGSLTGELFF. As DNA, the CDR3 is TGTGCCAGCAGCGTTGAGGGTTCTCTCACCGGGGAGCTGTTTTTT.

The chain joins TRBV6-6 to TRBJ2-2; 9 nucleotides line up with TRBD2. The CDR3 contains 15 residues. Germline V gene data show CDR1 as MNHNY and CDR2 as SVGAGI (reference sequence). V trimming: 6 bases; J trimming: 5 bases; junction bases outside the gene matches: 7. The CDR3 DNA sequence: TGTGCCAGCAGCCTAGCGGGAACCGAAACCGGGGAGCTGTTTTTT. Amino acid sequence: CASSLAGTETGELFF.

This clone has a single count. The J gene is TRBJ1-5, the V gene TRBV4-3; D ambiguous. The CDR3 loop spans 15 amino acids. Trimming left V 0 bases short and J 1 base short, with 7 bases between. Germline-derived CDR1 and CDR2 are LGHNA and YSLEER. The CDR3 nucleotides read TGCGCCAGCAGCCAAGACGGGGAGAGCAATCAGCCCCAGCATTTT. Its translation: CASSQDGESNQPQHF.

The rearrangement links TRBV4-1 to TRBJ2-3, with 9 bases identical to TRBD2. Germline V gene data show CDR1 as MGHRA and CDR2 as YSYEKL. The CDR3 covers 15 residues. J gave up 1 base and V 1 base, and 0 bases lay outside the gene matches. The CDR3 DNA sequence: TGCGCCAGCAGCCAAGGACTAGCGGGCACAGATACGCAGTATTTT. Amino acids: CASSQGLAGTDTQYF.

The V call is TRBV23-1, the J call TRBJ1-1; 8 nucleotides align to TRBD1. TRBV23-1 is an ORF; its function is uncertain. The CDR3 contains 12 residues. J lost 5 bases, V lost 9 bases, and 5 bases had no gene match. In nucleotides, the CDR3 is TGCGCCAGTGGACAGGGCAGGACTGAAGCTTTCTTT. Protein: CASGQGRTEAFF.

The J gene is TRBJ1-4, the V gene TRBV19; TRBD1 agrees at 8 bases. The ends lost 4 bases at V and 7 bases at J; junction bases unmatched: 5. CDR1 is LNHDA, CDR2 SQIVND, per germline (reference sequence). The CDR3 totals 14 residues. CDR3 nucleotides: TGTGCCAGTAGTAAACAGGGGGACGGTGAAAAACTGTTTTTT. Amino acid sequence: CASSKQGDGEKLFF.

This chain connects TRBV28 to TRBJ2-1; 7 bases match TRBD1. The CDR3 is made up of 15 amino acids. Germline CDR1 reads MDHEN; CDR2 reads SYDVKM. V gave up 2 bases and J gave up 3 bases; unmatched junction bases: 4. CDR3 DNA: TGTGCCAGCAGTTTAGGCGACAGGGACTACAATGAGCAGTTCTTC. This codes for CASSLGDRDYNEQFF.